Following are 18 T cell receptor beta chains from one sample sequenced in a study of neoadjuvant nivolumab and ipilimumab in lung cancer. Method: immunoSEQ multiplex PCR; TCRdb's copy keeps in-frame clones and lacks some. The table includes about 4,300 clones, roughly 81% detected once. The sequencing used normal lung tissue adjacent to the tumor, collected after neoadjuvant nivolumab, alone or with ipilimumab, at or shortly before surgery. The receptors derive from an adult with non-small cell lung cancer. Some clones in this sample may be carry-over from other donors' samples.

The chain is built from TRBV5-8 and TRBJ2-3; a weak D match, TRBD1 (5 bases). V lost 2 bases and J lost 1, with 20 bases in between. The germline CDR1 and CDR2 sequences are SGHTS and YDEGEE. The CDR3 runs to 18 residues. CDR3 sequence: CASSFWGMGQGGTDTQYF. The CDR3, as DNA: TGTGCCAGCAGCTTTTGGGGTATGGGGCAGGGTGGCACAGATACGCAGTATTTT. Full variable domain (outside the CDR3, taken from reference TRBV5-8 and TRBJ2-3): EAGVTQSPTHLIKTRGQQATLRCSPISGHTSVYWYQQALGLGLQFLLWYDEGEERNRGNFPPRFSGRQFPNYSSELNVNALELEDSALYLCASSFWGMGQGGTDTQYFGPGTRLTVL.

This chain's CDR3 is CASSPGTGNTEAFF. The CDR3 DNA follows: TGTGCCAGCAGTCCCGGGACAGGGAACACTGAAGCTTTCTTT. V usage is TRBV6-5 and J usage is TRBJ1-1; 8 bases map to TRBD1. V was clipped by 5 bases and J by 1 base; unmatched bases: 3. The CDR3 extends over 14 amino acids. CDR1 is MNHEY, CDR2 SVGAGI, per germline.

V usage is TRBV5-6 and J usage is TRBJ1-5; the D is unclear. The CDR3 contains 16 residues. The germline gives CDR1 SGHDT, CDR2 YYEEEE. Trimming shortened V by 1 base and J by 6 bases, and 17 bases separated the two germline ends. CDR3 sequence reads: CASSLFRAAMGQPQHF. The CDR3 DNA reads TGTGCCAGCAGCTTGTTTCGGGCGGCTATGGGTCAGCCCCAGCATTTT.

The chain carries TRBV12-5 and TRBJ2-7; weak D call: TRBD1 (6 bases). The CDR3 runs to 13 residues. Germline loops: CDR1 LGHNT, CDR2 FRNRAP. V lost 5 bases and J 7 bases, leaving 15 bases between the germline ends. For the CDR3, the DNA is TGTGCTAGTGGTCCCATTCAACAGGGTGAGCAGTACTTC. Protein product: CASGPIQQGEQYF.

The rearrangement uses TRBV4-1 and TRBJ1-5; perhaps TRBD1 as D (5 bases). V gave up 0 bases and J gave up 1 base, with 13 bases separating them. CDR1 and CDR2 from the germline V gene are MGHRA and YSYEKL. This CDR3 region has 17 residues. Here the CDR3 DNA reads TGCGCCAGCAGCCAAGACCCCGCCCAGGGCAGCAATCAGCCCCAGCATTTT. Its translation is CASSQDPAQGSNQPQHF.

The chain employs TRBV6-5 and TRBJ2-1, with 10 bases lining up with TRBD2. With 6 bases clipped from V and 9 bases from J, the junction kept 11 bases outside the gene matches. CDR1 and CDR2 (germline): MNHEY, SVGAGI. This CDR3 is built from 15 residues. The DNA of the CDR3 is TGTGCCAGCAGACCCCCCAGCGGGAGGGCCGGTGAGCAGTTCTTC. Translating gives CASRPPSGRAGEQFF.

V and J are TRBV4-3 and TRBJ2-1; 8 bases are shared with TRBD2. The CDR3 totals 17 residues. The germline V gene has CDR1 LGHNA and CDR2 YSLEER. The trim removed 3 bases at V and 3 bases at J, leaving 10 bases unmatched. The CDR3 loop reads CASSQTSGTRIYNEQFF. The CDR3 coding sequence is TGCGCCAGCAGCCAGACCTCCGGGACTAGAATCTACAATGAGCAGTTCTTC.

This clone was seen a single time. V usage is TRBV5-1 and J usage is TRBJ1-3; a weak D match, TRBD1 (5 bases). V was trimmed by 3 bases and J by 4 bases, leaving 11 bases between them. The CDR3 spans 14 residues. Germline V gene lookup returns CDR1 SGHRS and CDR2 YFSETQ. Here the CDR3 reads CASSSGTAGNTIYF. The CDR3 nucleotides read TGCGCCAGCAGCTCCGGGACCGCGGGAAACACCATATATTTT.

The chain uses TRBV7-2 and TRBJ1-1, with a possible D match to TRBD1 (6 bases). The CDR3 spans 14 residues. Trimming stripped 8 bases from V and 0 bases from J, with 13 bases between. CDR1 and CDR2 (germline): SGHTA, FQGNSA. This CDR3 reads CASSQRQVNTEAFF. The CDR3, as DNA: TGTGCCAGCTCTCAACGACAGGTGAACACTGAAGCTTTCTTT.

V is TRBV10-3 and J is TRBJ2-7; D perhaps matches TRBD1 (6 bases). The CDR3 contains 12 residues. Germline CDR1 reads ENHRY; CDR2 reads SYGVKD. The V end was cut by 7 bases, the J end by 3 bases, with 10 bases between. The CDR3 loop is CAIKSQGYEQYF. The CDR3 DNA reads as TGTGCCATCAAATCACAGGGCTACGAGCAGTACTTC.

The J gene is TRBJ2-3, the V gene TRBV6-1; D may be TRBD1 (6 bases). This CDR3 comprises 14 residues. V was trimmed by 5 bases and J by 3 bases, leaving 12 bases between them. Germline V gene data show CDR1 as MNHNS and CDR2 as SASEGT. As DNA, the CDR3 is TGTGCCAGCAGTAGGGGGAGAAGAACAGATACGCAGTATTTT. Protein: CASSRGRRTDTQYF.

The chain links TRBV14 to TRBJ2-5, with 9 bases aligning to TRBD2. CDR1 is SGHDN, CDR2 FVKESK, per germline. Trimming at V came to 1 base and at J to 2 bases, leaving 2 bases not matched to a gene. This CDR3 is built from 15 residues. The CDR3 nucleotides are TGTGCCAGCAGCCAAGTTAGCGGGGGACAAGAGACCCAGTACTTC. It is translated as CASSQVSGGQETQYF.

The chain joins TRBV7-2 to TRBJ2-1; 13 positions agree with TRBD2. From germline, CDR1 is SGHTA and CDR2 FQGNSA. V trimming: 0 bases; J trimming: 10 bases; junction bases outside the gene matches: 6. The CDR3 spans 16 residues. This CDR3 is CASSLAYGLAGAEQFF. CDR3 nucleotides: TGTGCCAGCAGCTTAGCTTACGGACTAGCGGGAGCCGAGCAGTTCTTC.

Points on this clone: The junction differs from germline at one of its ends, possibly a read error. The chain uses TRBV2 and TRBJ2-4; D may be TRBD1 (6 bases). The germline gives CDR1 SNHLY, CDR2 FYNNEI. The length of the CDR3 is 15 residues. CDR3 sequence reads: CASSGPRTAENIQYF. In nucleotides, the CDR3 is TGTGCCAGCAGTGGTCCTAGGACAGCCGAAAACATTCAGTACTTC.

The V gene is TRBV7-7, the J gene TRBJ2-3; 10 positions agree with TRBD1. Trimming at V came to 5 bases and at J to 5 bases, leaving 4 bases not matched to a gene. There are 14 residues in the CDR3. Germline-derived CDR1 and CDR2 are SSHAT and FNYEAQ (reference sequence). CDR3 amino acids: CASSPTGGRDTQYF. CDR3 DNA: TGTGCCAGCAGCCCGACAGGGGGCCGAGATACGCAGTATTTT. Complete variable domain (other parts from reference TRBV7-7 and TRBJ2-3): GAGVSQSPRYKVTKRGQDVTLRCDPISSHATLYWYQQALGQGPEFLTYFNYEAQPDKSGLPSDRFSAERPEGSISTLTIQRTEQRDSAMYRCASSPTGGRDTQYFGPGTRLTVL.

V gene TRBV27 combines with J gene TRBJ2-7; weak D call: TRBD2 (5 bases). CDR1 and CDR2 from the germline V gene are MNHEY and SMNVEV (reference sequence). This CDR3 contains 14 residues. Trimming removed 6 bases at V and 3 bases at J, with 15 bases between. CDR3 amino acids: CASRVWGRDYEQYF. The CDR3 DNA reads TGTGCCAGCAGAGTTTGGGGTCGGGACTACGAGCAGTACTTC.

This rearrangement joins TRBV5-1 to TRBJ1-2, with 7 nucleotides matching TRBD1. J was trimmed by 5 bases and V by 3 bases; bases with no gene match: 4. Germline values: CDR1 SGHRS, CDR2 YFSETQ. There are 13 residues in the CDR3. The CDR3 nucleotides are TGCGCCAGCAGCTGGGACAGATCTTATGGCTACACCTTC. Its protein product is CASSWDRSYGYTF.

This chain joins TRBV7-8 and TRBJ2-7, with TRBD2 matching 9 bases. Germline lookup yields CDR1 SGHVS and CDR2 FQNEAQ. V lost 5 bases, J lost 4 bases, and 3 bases stayed unmatched. This CDR3 is built from 13 residues. CDR3 residues: CASSKLAGYEQYF. For the CDR3, the DNA is TGTGCCAGCAGCAAACTAGCGGGTTACGAGCAGTACTTC.